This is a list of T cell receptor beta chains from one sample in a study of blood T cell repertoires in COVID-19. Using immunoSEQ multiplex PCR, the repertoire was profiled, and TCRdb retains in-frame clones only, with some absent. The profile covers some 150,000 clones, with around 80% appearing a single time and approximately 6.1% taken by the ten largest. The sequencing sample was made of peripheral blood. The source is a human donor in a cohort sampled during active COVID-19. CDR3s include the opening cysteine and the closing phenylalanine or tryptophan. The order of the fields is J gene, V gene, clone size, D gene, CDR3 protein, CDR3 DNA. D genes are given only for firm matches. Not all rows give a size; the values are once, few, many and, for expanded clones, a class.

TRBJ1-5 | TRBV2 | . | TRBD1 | CATKDRAENQPQHF | TGTGCCACCAAAGACAGGGCCGAAAATCAGCCCCAGCATTTT
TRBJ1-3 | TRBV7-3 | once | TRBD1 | CASSTGAGNTIYF | TGTGCCAGCAGTACAGGGGCCGGAAACACCATATATTTT
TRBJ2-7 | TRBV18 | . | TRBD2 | CASSPGGGSYEQYF | TGTGCCAGCTCACCAGGGGGGGGTTCCTACGAGCAGTACTTC
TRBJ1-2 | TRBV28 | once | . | CASSLLGAHGYTF | TGTGCCAGCAGTTTATTAGGGGCCCATGGCTACACCTTC
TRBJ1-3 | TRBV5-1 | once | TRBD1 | CASSLQGRNTIYF | TGCGCCAGCAGCTTACAGGGGAGGAACACCATATATTTT
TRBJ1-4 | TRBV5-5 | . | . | CASSLQGGYEKLFF | TGTGCCAGCAGCTTACAGGGTGGTTATGAAAAACTGTTTTTT
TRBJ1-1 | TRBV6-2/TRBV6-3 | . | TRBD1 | CASSYAGGTGTEAFF | TGTGCCAGCAGTTACGCGGGGGGGACAGGCACTGAAGCTTTCTTT
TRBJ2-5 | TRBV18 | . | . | CASSPEAGAETQYF | TGTGCCAGCTCACCCGAGGCGGGGGCAGAGACCCAGTACTTC
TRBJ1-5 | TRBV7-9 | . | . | CASSLVQNQPQHF | TGTGCCAGCAGCTTAGTGCAGAATCAGCCCCAGCATTTT
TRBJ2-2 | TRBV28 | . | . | CASSQFLPGELFF | TGTGCCAGCAGTCAGTTTCTGCCCGGGGAGCTGTTTTTT
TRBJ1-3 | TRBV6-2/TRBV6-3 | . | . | CASSYSSISGNTIYF | TGTGCCAGCAGTTACTCAAGCATCTCTGGAAACACCATATATTTT
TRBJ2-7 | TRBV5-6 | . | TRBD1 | CASSLGQPGEQYF | TGTGCCAGCAGCCTGGGACAGCCCGGGGAGCAGTACTTC
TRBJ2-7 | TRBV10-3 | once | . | CAISPRGGLYEQYF | TGTGCCATCAGCCCGAGGGGGGGGCTCTACGAGCAGTACTTC
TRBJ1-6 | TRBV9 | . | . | CASSVEPTGSPLHF | TGTGCCAGCAGCGTAGAGCCAACCGGTTCACCCCTCCACTTT
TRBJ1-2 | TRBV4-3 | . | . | CASSQDRGEGYGYTF | TGCGCCAGCAGCCAAGACAGGGGAGAAGGCTATGGCTACACCTTC
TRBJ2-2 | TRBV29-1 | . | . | CSVDGQGIGAGELFF | TGCAGCGTTGATGGGCAGGGGATTGGCGCCGGGGAGCTGTTTTTT
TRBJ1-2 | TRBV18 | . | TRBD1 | CASSPGQGKNYGYTF | TGTGCCAGCTCACCGGGACAGGGCAAAAACTATGGCTACACCTTC
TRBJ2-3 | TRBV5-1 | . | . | CASSGQGNADTQYF | TGCGCCAGCAGCGGTCAGGGGAACGCAGATACGCAGTATTTT
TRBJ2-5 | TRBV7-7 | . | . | CASSLVGTREETQYF | TGTGCTAGCAGCTTAGTAGGGACTCGTGAAGAGACCCAGTACTTC
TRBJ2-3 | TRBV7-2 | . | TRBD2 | CASSGGGSYF | TGTGCCAGCAGCGGGGGGGGTTCGTATTTT
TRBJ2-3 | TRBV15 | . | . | CATSRATDTQYF | TGTGCCACCAGCAGAGCGACAGATACGCAGTATTTT
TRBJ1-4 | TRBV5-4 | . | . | CASSPGGVNEKLFF | TGTGCCAGCAGTCCTGGGGGCGTTAATGAAAAACTGTTTTTT
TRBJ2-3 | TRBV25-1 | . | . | CASSDQRSGSTDTQYF | TGTGCCAGCAGTGATCAGCGGAGTGGGAGCACAGATACGCAGTATTTT
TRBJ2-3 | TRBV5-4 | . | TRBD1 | CASSWDRATDTQYF | TGTGCCAGCAGCTGGGACAGGGCCACAGATACGCAGTATTTT
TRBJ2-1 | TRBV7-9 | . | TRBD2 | CASSFLADNEQFF | TGTGCCAGCAGCTTCCTAGCGGACAATGAGCAGTTCTTC
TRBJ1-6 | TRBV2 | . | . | CASSPRVSSYNSPLHF | TGTGCCAGCAGTCCAAGAGTGAGCTCCTATAATTCACCCCTCCACTTT
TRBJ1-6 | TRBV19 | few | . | CASRVGGADSPLHF | TGTGCCAGTAGAGTAGGGGGGGCGGATTCACCCCTCCACTTT
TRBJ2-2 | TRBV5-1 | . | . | CASSLDRVPGELFF | TGCGCCAGCAGCTTGGATCGGGTCCCCGGGGAGCTGTTTTTT
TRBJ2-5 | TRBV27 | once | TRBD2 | CASSPLLTSGEETQYF | TGTGCCAGCAGTCCCCTCTTGACTAGCGGGGAAGAGACCCAGTACTTC
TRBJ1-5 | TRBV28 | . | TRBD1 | CASSLYRGFGNQPQHF | TGTGCCAGCAGTTTATACAGGGGGTTTGGCAATCAGCCCCAGCATTTT
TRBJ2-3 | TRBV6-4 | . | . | CASSAGGGTDTQYF | TGTGCCAGCAGTGCGGGCGGGGGCACAGATACGCAGTATTTT
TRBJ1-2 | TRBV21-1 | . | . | CASSKVDRTGEWWGYTF | TGTGCCAGCAGCAAAGTTGACCGGACAGGGGAGTGGTGGGGCTACACCTTC
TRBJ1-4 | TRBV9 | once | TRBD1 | CASSEPTGGIEKLFF | TGTGCCAGCAGCGAGCCGACAGGGGGTATTGAAAAACTGTTTTTT
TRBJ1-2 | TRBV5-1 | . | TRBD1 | CASRGTDTNYGYTF | TGCGCCAGCCGCGGGACAGATACTAACTATGGCTACACCTTC
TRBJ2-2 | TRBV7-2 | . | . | CASSLGIRTGELFF | TGTGCCAGCAGCTTAGGTATTCGCACCGGGGAGCTGTTTTTT
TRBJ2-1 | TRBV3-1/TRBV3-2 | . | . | CASSQEGTINYNEQFF | TGTGCCAGCAGCCAAGAGGGCACGATAAACTACAATGAGCAGTTCTTC
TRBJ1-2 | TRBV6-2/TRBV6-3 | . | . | CASSYQGTDYGYTF | TGTGCCAGCAGTTACCAGGGAACAGACTATGGCTACACCTTC
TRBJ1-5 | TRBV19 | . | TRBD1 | CASRGGMTGSSNQPQHF | TGTGCCAGTAGGGGGGGTATGACAGGGTCTAGCAATCAGCCCCAGCATTTT
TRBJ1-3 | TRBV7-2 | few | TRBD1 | CASSLGDRPSGNTIYF | TGTGCCAGCAGCTTAGGGGACAGGCCCTCTGGAAACACCATATATTTT
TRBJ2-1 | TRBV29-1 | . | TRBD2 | CSVDRLAGVDEQFF | TGCAGCGTTGATAGGCTAGCGGGGGTTGATGAGCAGTTCTTC